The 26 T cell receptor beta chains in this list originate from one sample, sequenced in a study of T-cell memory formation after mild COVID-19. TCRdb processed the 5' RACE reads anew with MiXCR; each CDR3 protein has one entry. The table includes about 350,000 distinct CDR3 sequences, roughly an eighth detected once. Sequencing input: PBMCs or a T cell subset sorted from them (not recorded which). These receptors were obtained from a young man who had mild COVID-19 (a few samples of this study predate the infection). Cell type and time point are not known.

CDR3: CASSLALAGGRNTIYF. CDR3 sequence (DNA): TGTGCCAGCAGTTTAGCGCTTGCGGGGGGCCGAAACACCATATATTTT. J is TRBJ1-3 and V is TRBV12-3 or TRBV12-4; tentative D call: TRBD1 (6 bases). The V and J ends lost 0 bases and 5 bases respectively, with 14 bases between them. The CDR3 loop spans 16 amino acids.

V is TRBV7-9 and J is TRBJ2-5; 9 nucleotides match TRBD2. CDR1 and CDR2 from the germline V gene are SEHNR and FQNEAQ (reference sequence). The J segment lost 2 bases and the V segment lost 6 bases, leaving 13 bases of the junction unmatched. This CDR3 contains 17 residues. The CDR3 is CASSSSPLLAGQETQYF. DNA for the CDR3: TGTGCCAGCAGTTCTAGCCCCCTTCTAGCGGGGCAAGAGACCCAGTACTTC.

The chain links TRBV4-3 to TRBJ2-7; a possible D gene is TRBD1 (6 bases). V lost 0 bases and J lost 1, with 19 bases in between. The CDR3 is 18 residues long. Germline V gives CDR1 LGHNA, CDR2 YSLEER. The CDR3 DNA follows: TGCGCCAGCAGCCAAGATTTAACCCAGACAGGTTTATCCTACGAGCAGTACTTC. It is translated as CASSQDLTQTGLSYEQYF.

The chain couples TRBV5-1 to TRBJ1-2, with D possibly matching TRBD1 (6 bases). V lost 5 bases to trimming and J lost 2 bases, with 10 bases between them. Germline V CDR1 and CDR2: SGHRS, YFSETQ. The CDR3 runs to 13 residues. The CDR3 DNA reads TGCGCCAGCAGAAGGGACATAAACTATGGCTACACCTTC. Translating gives CASRRDINYGYTF.

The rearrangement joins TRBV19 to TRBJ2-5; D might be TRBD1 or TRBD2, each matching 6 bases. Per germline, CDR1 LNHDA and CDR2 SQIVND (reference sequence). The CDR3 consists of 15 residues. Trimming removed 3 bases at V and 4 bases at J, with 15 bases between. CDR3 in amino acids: CASSIDYEGGETQYF. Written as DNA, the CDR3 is TGTGCCAGTAGTATTGACTACGAGGGGGGAGAGACCCAGTACTTC.

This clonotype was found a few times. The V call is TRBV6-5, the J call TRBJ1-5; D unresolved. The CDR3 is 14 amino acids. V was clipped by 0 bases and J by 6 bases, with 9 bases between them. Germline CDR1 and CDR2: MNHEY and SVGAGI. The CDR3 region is CASSYSPSTQPQHF. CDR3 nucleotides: TGTGCCAGCAGTTACTCCCCGAGTACTCAGCCCCAGCATTTT.

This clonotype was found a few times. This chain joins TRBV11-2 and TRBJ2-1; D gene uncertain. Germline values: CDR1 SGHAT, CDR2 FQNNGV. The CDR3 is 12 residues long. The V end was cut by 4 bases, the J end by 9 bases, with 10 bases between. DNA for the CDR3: TGTGCCAGCAGCTACAACAAGGCTGAGCAGTTCTTC. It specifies CASSYNKAEQFF.

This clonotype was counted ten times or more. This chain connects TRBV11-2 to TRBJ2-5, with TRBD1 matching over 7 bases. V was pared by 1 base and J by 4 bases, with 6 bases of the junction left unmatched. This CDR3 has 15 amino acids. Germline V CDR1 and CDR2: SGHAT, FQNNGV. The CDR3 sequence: CASSLAPTGRETQYF. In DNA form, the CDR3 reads TGTGCCAGCAGCTTAGCCCCGACAGGGAGAGAGACCCAGTACTTC.

The CDR3 DNA reads TGTGCCAGCAGCCAAGATTGGGCAGGTTATGGCTACACCTTC. Encoded protein: CASSQDWAGYGYTF. The gene calls are TRBV3-1 and TRBJ1-2; D call uncertain. Germline CDR1 LGHDT, CDR2 YNNKEL (reference sequence). CDR3 length equals 14 residues. V gave up 0 bases and J gave up 5 bases, with 10 bases separating them.

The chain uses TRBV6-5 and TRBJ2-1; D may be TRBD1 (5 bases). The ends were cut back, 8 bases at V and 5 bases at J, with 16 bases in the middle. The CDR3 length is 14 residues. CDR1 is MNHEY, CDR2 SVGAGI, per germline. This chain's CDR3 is CASSRAWGNNEQFF. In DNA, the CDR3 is TGTGCCAGCTCCCGTGCGTGGGGCAACAATGAGCAGTTCTTC.

The CDR3 DNA sequence: TGTGCCAGCAGTTTATGGAACAATCAGCCCCAGCATTTT. Its translation: CASSLWNNQPQHF. The chain couples TRBV27 to TRBJ1-5, with D hard to call. V lost 1 base, J lost 3 bases, and 4 bases lay in between. Germline CDR1 reads MNHEY; CDR2 reads SMNVEV (reference sequence). The CDR3 has 13 residues.

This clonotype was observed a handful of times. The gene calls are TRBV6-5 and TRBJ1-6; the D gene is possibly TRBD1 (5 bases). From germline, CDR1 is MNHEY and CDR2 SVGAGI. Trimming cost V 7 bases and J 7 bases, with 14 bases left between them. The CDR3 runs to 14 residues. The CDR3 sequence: CASTPSGRNSPLHF. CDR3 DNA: TGTGCCAGCACTCCCTCAGGGCGGAATTCACCCCTCCACTTT.

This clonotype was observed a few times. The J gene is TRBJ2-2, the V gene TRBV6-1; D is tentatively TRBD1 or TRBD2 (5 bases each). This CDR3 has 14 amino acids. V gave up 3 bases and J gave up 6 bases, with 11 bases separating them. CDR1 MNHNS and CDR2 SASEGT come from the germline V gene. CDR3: CASSDSGTPGELFF. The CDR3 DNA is TGTGCCAGCAGTGACTCAGGGACCCCCGGGGAGCTGTTTTTT.

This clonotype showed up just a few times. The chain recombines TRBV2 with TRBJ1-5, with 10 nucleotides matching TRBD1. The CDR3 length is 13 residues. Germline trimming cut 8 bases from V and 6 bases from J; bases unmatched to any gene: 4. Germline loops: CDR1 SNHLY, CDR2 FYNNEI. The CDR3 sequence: CASGQGESQPQHF. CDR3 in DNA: TGTGCCAGCGGACAGGGGGAAAGTCAGCCCCAGCATTTT. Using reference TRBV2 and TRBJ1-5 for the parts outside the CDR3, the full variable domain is EPEVTQTPSHQVTQMGQEVILRCVPISNHLYFYWYRQILGQKVEFLVSFYNNEISEKSEIFDDQFSVERPDGSNFTLKIRSTKLEDSAMYFCASGQGESQPQHFGDGTRLSIL.

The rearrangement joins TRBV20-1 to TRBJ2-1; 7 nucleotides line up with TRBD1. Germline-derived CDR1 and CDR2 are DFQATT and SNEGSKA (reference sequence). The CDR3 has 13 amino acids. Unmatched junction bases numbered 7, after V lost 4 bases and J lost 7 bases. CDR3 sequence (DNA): TGCAGTGCTATTTCCCCAGGGGGTAATGAGCAGTTCTTC. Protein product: CSAISPGGNEQFF.

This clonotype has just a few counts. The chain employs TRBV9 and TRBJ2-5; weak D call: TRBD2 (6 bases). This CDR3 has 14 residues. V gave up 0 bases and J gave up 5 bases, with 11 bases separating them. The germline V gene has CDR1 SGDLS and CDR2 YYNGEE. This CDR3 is CASSVAGVAETQYF. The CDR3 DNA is TGTGCCAGCAGCGTAGCGGGAGTCGCGGAGACCCAGTACTTC. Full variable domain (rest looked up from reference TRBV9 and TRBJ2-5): DSGVTQTPKHLITATGQRVTLRCSPRSGDLSVYWYQQSLDQGLQFLIQYYNGEERAKGNILERFSAQQFPDLHSELNLSSLELGDSALYFCASSVAGVAETQYFGPGTRLLVL.

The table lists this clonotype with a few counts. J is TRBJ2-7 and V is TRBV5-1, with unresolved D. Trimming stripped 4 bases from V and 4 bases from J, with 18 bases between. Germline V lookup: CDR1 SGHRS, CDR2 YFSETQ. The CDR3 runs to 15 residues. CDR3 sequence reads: CASSPLPLNYYEQYF. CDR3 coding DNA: TGCGCCAGCAGCCCCCTGCCCCTTAACTATTACGAGCAGTACTTC.

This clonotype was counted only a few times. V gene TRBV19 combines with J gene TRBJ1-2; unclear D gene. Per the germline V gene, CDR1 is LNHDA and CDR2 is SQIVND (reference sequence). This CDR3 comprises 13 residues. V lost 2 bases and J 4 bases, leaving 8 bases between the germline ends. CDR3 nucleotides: TGTGCCAGTAGTATACAGGTTCGCTATGGCTACACCTTC. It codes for CASSIQVRYGYTF. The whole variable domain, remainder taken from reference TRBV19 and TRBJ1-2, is DGGITQSPKYLFRKEGQNVTLSCEQNLNHDAMYWYRQDPGQGLRLIYYSQIVNDFQKGDIAEGYSVSREKKESFPLTVTSAQKNPTAFYLCASSIQVRYGYTFGSGTRLTVV.

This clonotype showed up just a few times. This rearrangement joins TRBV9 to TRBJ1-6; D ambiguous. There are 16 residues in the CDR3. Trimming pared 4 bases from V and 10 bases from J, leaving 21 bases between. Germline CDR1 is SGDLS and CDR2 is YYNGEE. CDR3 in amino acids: CASSSRLDGLGSPLHF. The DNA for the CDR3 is TGTGCCAGCAGCTCCCGTCTTGATGGGCTAGGATCACCCCTCCACTTT.

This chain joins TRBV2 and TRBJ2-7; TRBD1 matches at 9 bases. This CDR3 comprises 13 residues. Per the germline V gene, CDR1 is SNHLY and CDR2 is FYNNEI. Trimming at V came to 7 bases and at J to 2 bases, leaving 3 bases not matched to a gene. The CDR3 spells CASIRTGAYEQYF. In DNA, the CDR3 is TGTGCCAGCATTAGGACAGGGGCCTACGAGCAGTACTTC.

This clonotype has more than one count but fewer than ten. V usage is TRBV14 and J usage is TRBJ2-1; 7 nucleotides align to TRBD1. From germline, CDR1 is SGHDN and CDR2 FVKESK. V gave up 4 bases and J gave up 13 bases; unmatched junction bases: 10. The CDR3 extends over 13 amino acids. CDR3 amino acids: CASSRLGTATQFF. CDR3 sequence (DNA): TGTGCCAGCAGCCGCCTCGGGACAGCTACCCAGTTCTTC.

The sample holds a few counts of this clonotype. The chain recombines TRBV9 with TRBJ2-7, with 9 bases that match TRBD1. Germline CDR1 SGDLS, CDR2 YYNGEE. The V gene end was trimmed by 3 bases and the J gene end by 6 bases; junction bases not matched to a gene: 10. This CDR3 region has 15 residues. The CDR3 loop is CASSATGTGTSEQYF. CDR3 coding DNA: TGTGCCAGCAGCGCGACCGGGACAGGGACATCCGAGCAGTACTTC.

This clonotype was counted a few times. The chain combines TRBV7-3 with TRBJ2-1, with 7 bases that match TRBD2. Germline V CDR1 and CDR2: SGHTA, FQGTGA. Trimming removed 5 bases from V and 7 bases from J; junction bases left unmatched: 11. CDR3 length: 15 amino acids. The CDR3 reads CASSARSGTNNEQFF. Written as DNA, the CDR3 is TGTGCCAGCAGCGCGCGGTCCGGGACTAATAATGAGCAGTTCTTC.

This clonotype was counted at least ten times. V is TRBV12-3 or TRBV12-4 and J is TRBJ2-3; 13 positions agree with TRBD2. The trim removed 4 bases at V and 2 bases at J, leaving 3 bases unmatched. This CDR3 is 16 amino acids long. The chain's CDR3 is CASSSGLAGSTDTQYF. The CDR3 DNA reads TGTGCCAGCAGTTCGGGACTAGCGGGGTCCACAGATACGCAGTATTTT.

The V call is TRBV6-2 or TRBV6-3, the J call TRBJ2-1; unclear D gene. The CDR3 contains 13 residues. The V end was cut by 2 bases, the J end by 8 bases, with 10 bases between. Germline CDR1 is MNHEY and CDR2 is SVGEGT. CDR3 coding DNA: TGTGCCAGCAGTTACGATTTACTGGATGAGCAGTTCTTC. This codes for CASSYDLLDEQFF.

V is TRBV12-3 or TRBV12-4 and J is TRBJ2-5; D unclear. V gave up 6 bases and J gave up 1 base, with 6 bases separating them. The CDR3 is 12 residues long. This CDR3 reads CASRGSQETQYF. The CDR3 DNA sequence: TGTGCCAGCAGAGGCAGCCAAGAGACCCAGTACTTC.